This record looks at one T cell receptor (beta chain) sequence and its context. Trimming shortened V by 6 bases and J by 14 bases, and 10 bases separated the two germline ends. CDR3 length: 8 residues. CDR1 and CDR2 from the germline V gene are DFQATT and SNEGSKA (reference sequence). The data were taken from a study of control samples from healthy donors and cancer patients. TCRdb keeps only in-frame clones here, not all; method: immunoSEQ multiplex PCR. The sample comprises 130,000 to 150,000 clones, approximately 91% of which are singletons, and 4.9% rests with the top ten. The sequenced sample consisted of blood. J is TRBJ1-1 and V is TRBV20-1, with D unclear. This TCR derives from a man aged 30 to 39 in good health. This chain's CDR3 is CSAPWGFF. The CDR3 DNA follows: TGCAGTGCCCCCTGGGGATTCTTT.